The entry that follows covers one T cell receptor beta chain sequence. Its cognate antigen is unknown. The V segment lost 5 bases and the J segment 5 bases; nucleotides outside the gene matches: 7. The CDR3 has 14 residues. The source of the sample is a study of T-cell memory formation after mild COVID-19. Overall study: Largely, TCR clusters stayed within a single donor. The study's findings and limits: Contracting clones, day 15 to 85, had balanced CD4/CD8, and later expanders favored CD4+. Second-wave clones reaching peak frequency on day 37 lacked confirmed SARS-CoV-2 specificity. The appearance of some responding clones in pre-infection memory suggested that cross-reactive memory joined.

Via MiXCR, TCRdb re-called the 5' RACE reads, giving one row per CDR3 protein. Among about half a million distinct CDR3 sequences listed, 15% to 20% were seen once. Specimen: PBMCs or a T cell subset sorted from them (not recorded which). The origin of this receptor is an adult woman who had mild COVID-19 (a few samples of this study predate the infection). Cell type and time point are not known. J is TRBJ2-3 and V is TRBV12-3 or TRBV12-4; 7 bases fit TRBD2. CDR3 coding DNA: TGTGCCAGCAGTATAGGTGGGGGGGGAGATACGCAGTATTTT. Protein product: CASSIGGGGDTQYF.